This entry lists 18 T cell receptor beta chains sequenced from one sample in a study of beta chain features in type 1 diabetes. Of the isolated RNA, all was reverse transcribed, and so the sequenced material was expressed TCRB transcripts. Generated by immunoSEQ multiplex PCR, the TCRdb table keeps only in-frame clones and is missing some. This table has around 250,000 clones, 27% appearing once. Sequencing was performed on central memory CD4+ T cells from blood. The receptors here all came from a man under 40 in good health.

The rearrangement uses TRBV7-9 and TRBJ2-1; D is undetermined. V was cut by 1 base and J by 9 bases, with 7 bases left in between. The V gene's germline CDR1 is SEHNR and CDR2 FQNEAQ (reference sequence). The CDR3 length is 12 residues. The CDR3, as DNA: TGTGCCAGCAGCTTAGACGATACTGAGCAGTTCTTC. This sequence encodes CASSLDDTEQFF.

This chain uses TRBV7-2 with TRBJ2-7, with TRBD2 identical over 12 bases. V was pared by 4 bases and J by 5 bases, with 3 bases of the junction left unmatched. The CDR3 covers 14 residues. In germline, CDR1 is SGHTA, CDR2 FQGNSA. In DNA form, the CDR3 reads TGTGCCAGCAGCTCTAGCGGGAGGGCTCACGAGCAGTACTTC. It yields the protein CASSSSGRAHEQYF.

The rearrangement uses TRBV7-2 and TRBJ2-5, with 15 bases lining up with TRBD2. Germline CDR1 SGHTA, CDR2 FQGNSA. CDR3 length: 17 amino acids. The trim removed 5 bases at V and 4 bases at J, leaving 8 bases unmatched. CDR3 region: CASSPVAGLAGGETQYF. The CDR3 DNA is TGTGCCAGCAGCCCCGTGGCGGGACTAGCGGGAGGAGAGACCCAGTACTTC.

This clone was seen a few times. This chain connects TRBV7-2 to TRBJ2-1; the match to TRBD2 covers 8 bases. Germline V gene data show CDR1 as SGHTA and CDR2 as FQGNSA. After removal of 5 bases from V and 1 base from J, the junction contained 7 bases not matched to a gene. The length of the CDR3 is 16 residues. The DNA for the CDR3 is TGTGCCAGCAGCCCTACTAGCGGCCGATCCTACAATGAGCAGTTCTTC. Translated: CASSPTSGRSYNEQFF.

The chain couples TRBV10-3 to TRBJ1-1; D gene unclear. Trimming left V 2 bases short and J 1 base short, with 11 bases between. Per germline, CDR1 ENHRY and CDR2 SYGVKD. This CDR3 is built from 15 residues. This CDR3 is CAISETRDRNTEAFF. In DNA form, the CDR3 reads TGTGCCATCAGTGAGACGCGGGATAGGAACACTGAAGCTTTCTTT.

The rearrangement links TRBV28 to TRBJ1-5; 9 nucleotides match TRBD1. J was trimmed by 4 bases and V by 10 bases; bases with no gene match: 5. This CDR3 is built from 13 residues. Germline CDR1 reads MDHEN; CDR2 reads SYDVKM. CDR3 coding DNA: TGTGCCACCTCCGGGACAGGGAATCAGCCCCAGCATTTT. This encodes CATSGTGNQPQHF.

This clone appeared once. V and J are TRBV7-2 and TRBJ2-1, with D possibly being TRBD2 (6 bases). CDR1 and CDR2 from the germline V gene are SGHTA and FQGNSA. There are 16 residues in the CDR3. With 0 bases removed from V and 5 bases from J, the gap between germline ends came to 14 bases. CDR3: CASSLARGLRNNEQFF. CDR3 in DNA: TGTGCCAGCAGCTTAGCGCGGGGACTTAGAAACAATGAGCAGTTCTTC.

This clone was seen a few times. This chain connects TRBV29-1 to TRBJ2-7, with D perhaps assigned TRBD1 or TRBD2 (5 bases each). Germline V gene data show CDR1 as SQVTM and CDR2 as ANQGSEA. The CDR3 contains 13 residues. V dropped 7 bases and J dropped 7 bases, with 20 bases sitting between them. The chain's CDR3 is CSGLRDGRGEQYF. CDR3 in DNA: TGCAGCGGCCTCCGGGACGGACGTGGGGAGCAGTACTTC.

The chain couples TRBV2 to TRBJ2-1; the D is unclear. Germline loops: CDR1 SNHLY, CDR2 FYNNEI. The length of the CDR3 is 15 residues. V was shortened by 5 bases and J by 5 bases, with 16 bases between the two germline ends. CDR3 in DNA: TGTGCCAGCAGTCTCACGGGCGGACCGGACAATGAGCAGTTCTTC. It encodes CASSLTGGPDNEQFF. Looking up the rest from reference TRBV2 and TRBJ2-1 gives the full variable domain: EPEVTQTPSHQVTQMGQEVILRCVPISNHLYFYWYRQILGQKVEFLVSFYNNEISEKSEIFDDQFSVERPDGSNFTLKIRSTKLEDSAMYFCASSLTGGPDNEQFFGPGTRLTVL.

The CDR3 DNA is TGTGCCAGCAGTGGAAGGCGTGGCGAGACCCAGTACTTC. Amino acid sequence: CASSGRRGETQYF. The chain has TRBV2 and TRBJ2-5; D is ambiguous. Looked up from germline, CDR1 is SNHLY and CDR2 is FYNNEI. Between the trimmed V and J ends, which lost 4 bases and 5 bases, there was a span of 11 bases. This CDR3 comprises 13 residues.

The chain couples TRBV28 to TRBJ2-5; D uncertain. Trimming cost V 1 base and J 5 bases, with 17 bases left between them. The CDR3 consists of 16 residues. Germline assignment: CDR1 MDHEN and CDR2 SYDVKM. The CDR3 is CASSLSGPGYRETQYF. DNA for the CDR3: TGTGCCAGCAGTTTATCCGGGCCAGGATATCGGGAGACCCAGTACTTC.

This clone was seen ten or more times. The chain joins TRBV2 to TRBJ2-7, with 9 bases fitting TRBD1. With 6 bases clipped from V and 7 bases from J, the junction kept 7 bases outside the gene matches. The CDR3 has 13 amino acids. From germline, CDR1 is SNHLY and CDR2 FYNNEI. The CDR3 DNA reads TGTGCCAGCAGCTGGGACAGGGCTGGGGAGCAGTACTTC. Translating gives CASSWDRAGEQYF.

The chain is built from TRBV29-1 and TRBJ2-3; 10 bases fit TRBD2. Trimming at V came to 6 bases and at J to 0 bases, leaving 6 bases not matched to a gene. The CDR3 length is 15 residues. Germline V CDR1 and CDR2: SQVTM, ANQGSEA. The CDR3 DNA reads as TGCAGCGTGGCTAGCGGGAGTACTAGCACAGATACGCAGTATTTT. It codes for CSVASGSTSTDTQYF.

This rearrangement joins TRBV19 to TRBJ2-7, with TRBD1 as a possible D gene (6 bases). Germline V CDR1 and CDR2: LNHDA, SQIVND (reference sequence). Trimming removed 1 base at V and 0 bases at J, with 10 bases between. The CDR3 sequence is 15 residues long. Here the CDR3 DNA reads TGTGCCAGTAGTATAGCAGGGGTCACCTCCTACGAGCAGTACTTC. Protein product: CASSIAGVTSYEQYF.

J is TRBJ2-7 and V is TRBV6-1, with D hard to call. This CDR3 is built from 11 residues. CDR1 MNHNS and CDR2 SASEGT come from the germline V gene. Trimming took off 3 bases at V and 4 bases at J, with 4 bases between the two ends. The DNA of the CDR3 is TGTGCCAGCAGTGACTGGTACGAGCAGTACTTC. Translating gives CASSDWYEQYF.

V is TRBV6-5 and J is TRBJ2-2; TRBD1 aligns across 7 bases. V was clipped by 6 bases and J by 5 bases; unmatched bases: 6. Germline values: CDR1 MNHEY, CDR2 SVGAGI. The CDR3 totals 14 residues. This chain's CDR3 is CASRPHRGTGELFF. The DNA for the CDR3 is TGTGCCAGCAGACCGCACAGGGGAACCGGGGAGCTGTTTTTT.

This clone was counted a few times. The V call is TRBV30, the J call TRBJ1-5; maybe TRBD1 (6 bases). V dropped 5 bases and J dropped 7 bases, with 15 bases sitting between them. The germline gives CDR1 GTSNPN, CDR2 SVGIG (reference sequence). This CDR3 has 13 residues. CDR3 residues: CAWEPGEGQPQHF. The CDR3, as DNA: TGTGCCTGGGAGCCAGGGGAGGGCCAGCCCCAGCATTTT. Together with reference TRBV30 and TRBJ1-5, the CDR3 gives the full variable domain: SQTIHQWPATLVQPVGSPLSLECTVEGTSNPNLYWYRQAAGRGLQLLFYSVGIGQISSEVPQNLSASRPQDRQFILSSKKLLLSDSGFYLCAWEPGEGQPQHFGDGTRLSIL.

This sequence joins TRBV6-5 and TRBJ2-3; 7 bases match TRBD2. The trim removed 4 bases at V and 6 bases at J, leaving 13 bases unmatched. The CDR3 runs to 16 residues. Germline V gene lookup returns CDR1 MNHEY and CDR2 SVGAGI. CDR3 sequence reads: CASSSRVVGRADTQYF. CDR3 sequence (DNA): TGTGCCAGCAGTTCCCGGGTTGTGGGGAGGGCGGATACGCAGTATTTT.